These T cell receptor beta chains were read from a single sample in a study of blood T cell repertoires in COVID-19. The repertoire was sequenced with immunoSEQ multiplex PCR; TCRdb's copy has only in-frame clones and lacks some. Of 95,000 to 120,000 clones listed, roughly 88% are singletons. Source material: peripheral blood. The receptors were gathered from a woman aged 65 to 85 who had recovered from COVID-19. Each CDR3 is given with its conserved first and last residue. Fields, in order: CDR3 DNA, CDR3 protein, D gene, J gene, clone size, V gene. The D gene is left open where the match is weak. Where a row states a size, it is once, few, many or the class of an expanded clone; other rows omit it.

TGTGCCTGGAGTGTGGACAGTAGCTCCTACGAGCAGTACTTC	CAWSVDSSSYEQYF	-	TRBJ2-7	once	TRBV30
TGTGCCAGCAGTTTTGGGGACAGGGCTGGCAATCAGCCCCAGCATTTT	CASSFGDRAGNQPQHF	TRBD1	TRBJ1-5	-	TRBV28
TGTGCCAGCAGCTTAGGGGGCGGATCGCCGGCATTTGGGCAGTTCTTC	CASSLGGGSPAFGQFF	-	TRBJ2-1	-	TRBV7-2
TGTGCCAGCAGCGAGATACAGGGAGGGGTGCGGGATAGCACAGATACGCAGTATTTT	CASSEIQGGVRDSTDTQYF	-	TRBJ2-3	-	TRBV9
TGCGCCAGCAGCCACCCCGGACTAGCGGGACAAGAGACCCAGTACTTC	CASSHPGLAGQETQYF	TRBD2	TRBJ2-5	-	TRBV4-1
TGTGCCAGCATAGCAGGGCGTGGTGGCTACACCTTC	CASIAGRGGYTF	-	TRBJ1-2	-	TRBV5-6
TGTGCCAGCAGCTTAGCGTGGCTAGCTGGCGATACGCAGTATTTT	CASSLAWLAGDTQYF	-	TRBJ2-3	-	TRBV7-2
TGTGCCACCAGCCGGACAGGGGTTGAGCAGTACTTC	CATSRTGVEQYF	TRBD1	TRBJ2-7	-	TRBV24-1
TGTGCCAGCAGTTTGCCAGGGCGTCAGCCCCAGCATTTT	CASSLPGRQPQHF	-	TRBJ1-5	few	TRBV28
TGTGCCAGCAGCCGCCGGGGGGATGACTATGGCTACACCTTC	CASSRRGDDYGYTF	-	TRBJ1-2	once	TRBV5-6
TGTGCCAGCAGTTGGGCCGCTGAGGGCATTCAGTACTTC	CASSWAAEGIQYF	-	TRBJ2-4	-	TRBV28
TGTGCTAGTAGACACCAGGGACAGGTCACTGAAGCTTTCTTT	CASRHQGQVTEAFF	TRBD1	TRBJ1-1	-	TRBV12-5
TGTGCCACCAGCAGACAGGGAAGCGATGAGCAGTTCTTC	CATSRQGSDEQFF	-	TRBJ2-1	-	TRBV15
TGTGCCAGCAGCTGGGGCGGGGGGATCGACAATGAGCAGTTCTTC	CASSWGGGIDNEQFF	TRBD2	TRBJ2-1	-	TRBV7-8
TGTGCCAGCAGCCATTCCGGGTCCAACGAGCAGTACTTC	CASSHSGSNEQYF	-	TRBJ2-7	-	TRBV6-5
TGCGCCAGCAGCTCGCGCGCTAGCGGGAGTGTGGGGAATGAGCAGTTCTTC	CASSSRASGSVGNEQFF	TRBD2	TRBJ2-1	-	TRBV5-1
TGTGCCAGCGTAGACATGGTCACTGAAGCTTTCTTT	CASVDMVTEAFF	-	TRBJ1-1	-	TRBV6-5
TGTGCCAGCTCACCTCCAGGAAGGTCTGGAAACACCATATATTTT	CASSPPGRSGNTIYF	-	TRBJ1-3	-	TRBV18
TGTGCCAGTACTACCTTAATGGCTAACTATGGCTACACCTTC	CASTTLMANYGYTF	-	TRBJ1-2	-	TRBV19
TGTGCCAGCAGGCCCTGGCAATATACGCAGTATTTT	CASRPWQYTQYF	-	TRBJ2-3	-	TRBV2
TGTGCCAGCGGAGGTTATAGCGGGGAAGAGACCCAGTACTTC	CASGGYSGEETQYF	TRBD2	TRBJ2-5	-	TRBV27
TGTGCCAGCAGTTCGGGCCTCTGGGCAGGGCAGCAGCCCCAGCATTTT	CASSSGLWAGQQPQHF	-	TRBJ1-5	-	TRBV27
TGTGCCAGCAGCTTGGGGACTAGCGGGAGTGTAGAGACCCAGTACTTC	CASSLGTSGSVETQYF	TRBD2	TRBJ2-5	-	TRBV5-4
TGTGCCAGCAGGCGAACCGGGACTAGTTACGAGCAGTACTTC	CASRRTGTSYEQYF	TRBD2	TRBJ2-7	-	TRBV2
TGCGCCAGCAGCCAAGATTGGGACAGGGTCTATGAGCAGTTCTTC	CASSQDWDRVYEQFF	TRBD1	TRBJ2-1	-	TRBV4-1
TGTGCCAGCAGCCGGGGAGGACCTGGGGCCAACGTCCTGACTTTC	CASSRGGPGANVLTF	-	TRBJ2-6	-	TRBV5-5
TGTGCCATCAGCCGGACAGGGGGCACAGATACGCAGTATTTT	CAISRTGGTDTQYF	TRBD1	TRBJ2-3	-	TRBV10-3
TGTGCCAGCTGTGCGGGTTTAGATTGGACTGAAGCTTTCTTT	CASCAGLDWTEAFF	-	TRBJ1-1	-	TRBV5-5
TGTGCCAGCAGCTTACTGTTGGGAGATGGCTACACCTTC	CASSLLLGDGYTF	-	TRBJ1-2	-	TRBV11-2
TGCAGCGCCGTCAGGGGAGGGGGCTACGAGCAGTACTTC	CSAVRGGGYEQYF	-	TRBJ2-7	-	TRBV29-1
TGTGCCAGCAGCCCGGACAGGGGCATTAACTATGGCTACACCTTC	CASSPDRGINYGYTF	TRBD1	TRBJ1-2	once	TRBV7-2
TGTGCCAGCAGTTTTGCAGGGGCCAGGAATGAAAAACTGTTTTTT	CASSFAGARNEKLFF	-	TRBJ1-4	once	TRBV28
TGCGCCAGCAGCTTCACAGGGTTCAACACCGGGGAGCTGTTTTTT	CASSFTGFNTGELFF	-	TRBJ2-2	-	TRBV5-1
TGTGCCAGCAGCGTAGGTCGGATCGGACGACTAGTCCCCCAAGAGACCCAGTACTTC	CASSVGRIGRLVPQETQYF	-	TRBJ2-5	-	TRBV9
TGCGCCAGCAGCCGGGGGACAGGGATCCACGAGCAGTACTTC	CASSRGTGIHEQYF	TRBD1	TRBJ2-7	-	TRBV5-1
TGTGCCAGCAGTTTAGGGGGGAATAGCAATCAGCCCCAGCATTTT	CASSLGGNSNQPQHF	-	TRBJ1-5	-	TRBV28
TGCGCCAGCAGCTTTCCCCAAGCGGAGACCCAGTACTTC	CASSFPQAETQYF	-	TRBJ2-5	-	TRBV5-1
TGTGCCAGCAGCTTGTCGGGACAGGGGGGGGCCCAGTACTTC	CASSLSGQGGAQYF	TRBD1	TRBJ2-5	-	TRBV5-4
TGTGCCAGCAGCATCGACAGAAACTCCTACAATGAGCAGTTCTTC	CASSIDRNSYNEQFF	-	TRBJ2-1	-	TRBV7-2
TGTGCCAGCAGCGGGGGACTAGGCCTCTCCTACGAGCAGTACTTC	CASSGGLGLSYEQYF	TRBD2	TRBJ2-7	-	TRBV5-5
TGTGCCAGCAGCTCAAGGACTAGCGGCTATTCGGCCCAGTACTTC	CASSSRTSGYSAQYF	TRBD2	TRBJ2-5	-	TRBV3-1/TRBV3-2
TGTGCCAGCAGCCTACCGACTACCTACAATGAGCAGTTCTTC	CASSLPTTYNEQFF	-	TRBJ2-1	-	TRBV5-6
TGTGCCAGCAAGCTCTCCGGCAGGGTAGGATCACCCCTCCACTTT	CASKLSGRVGSPLHF	-	TRBJ1-6	-	TRBV7-2
TGTGCCAGCAGTTTAGAATTTGCAGGGAGGGACATTCAGTACTTC	CASSLEFAGRDIQYF	TRBD2	TRBJ2-4	-	TRBV28
TGTGCCAGCAGCTTAGCTAAGCGGGAGGGCCTTTCAACCGATACGCAGTATTTT	CASSLAKREGLSTDTQYF	TRBD2	TRBJ2-3	-	TRBV7-8
TGTGCCAGCAGCGCATTAATGGGACTAGCCGCGAACACCGGGGAGCTGTTTTTT	CASSALMGLAANTGELFF	TRBD2	TRBJ2-2	-	TRBV11-3
TGTGCTAGTGGTTTTGGTAATAGCGGGGCGGAGACCCAGTACTTC	CASGFGNSGAETQYF	TRBD2	TRBJ2-5	-	TRBV12-5
TGTGCCAGCAGCCCCCAGGGGGGTTATAATTCACCCCTCCACTTT	CASSPQGGYNSPLHF	TRBD1	TRBJ1-6	-	TRBV28
TGTGCCAGCAGTGAATGGGGCGGCGCCCAGCCCCAGCATTTT	CASSEWGGAQPQHF	-	TRBJ1-5	-	TRBV2
TGTGCCAGCAGCTTAGCGGGCGGGGAAGCTTTCTTT	CASSLAGGEAFF	-	TRBJ1-1	once	TRBV11-1
TGTGCCAGCAGCCCCAGACAGGAGTATGAAAAACTGTTTTTT	CASSPRQEYEKLFF	-	TRBJ1-4	once	TRBV9
TGTGCCAGTAGTCCCGGGACAGGGGGCGTCCTGACTTTC	CASSPGTGGVLTF	TRBD1	TRBJ2-6	-	TRBV19
TGTGCCAGCAGTTTTACGGACAGGATTAATCAGCCCCAGCATTTT	CASSFTDRINQPQHF	TRBD1	TRBJ1-5	-	TRBV2
TGTGCCAGCAGCTCTTGGACTAGCGGGAGAGACGGGAACAATGAGCAGTTCTTC	CASSSWTSGRDGNNEQFF	TRBD2	TRBJ2-1	-	TRBV11-2